These 10 T cell receptor beta chains were all obtained from the same sample, sequenced in a study of blood T cells in healthy people across ages. The use of a sample-barcoded 5' primer and a J-beta primer mix characterized a second PCR of about 7 to 12 cycles. Each CDR3 protein gets one entry after TCRdb re-called the 5' RACE reads with MiXCR. Counted here are 1.8 million or so distinct CDR3 sequences, 35% to 50% occurring once; the ten biggest clones make up 20% to 25%. The source material was blood. These TCRs come from a human donor in good health.

In its sample, this clonotype was seen a few times. The V call is TRBV5-1, the J call TRBJ1-5; TRBD1 aligns across 9 bases. This CDR3 has 14 amino acids. Per germline, CDR1 SGHRS and CDR2 YFSETQ. The V segment lost 3 bases and the J segment 6 bases; nucleotides outside the gene matches: 4. The CDR3 coding sequence is TGCGCCAGCAGCTGGGGACAGGGACCTCAGCCCCAGCATTTT. Its protein product is CASSWGQGPQPQHF.

The V gene is TRBV20-1, the J gene TRBJ2-1; 13 bases match TRBD2. V gave up 4 bases and J gave up 10 bases; unmatched junction bases: 10. CDR1 is DFQATT, CDR2 SNEGSKA, per germline (reference sequence). CDR3 length: 15 amino acids. CDR3 residues: CSAIAGTSGTGEQFF. CDR3 in DNA: TGCAGTGCTATTGCCGGGACTAGCGGGACCGGCGAGCAGTTCTTC.

As for this clonotype: The junction departs from germline at one end; a sequencing error may be responsible. The chain carries TRBV6-5 and TRBJ2-4; D ambiguous. TRBJ2-7 matches the DNA end more closely, so the J call is doubtful. The CDR3 consists of 14 residues. CDR1 is MNHEY and CDR2 is SVGAGI in the germline V gene. DNA for the CDR3: TGTGTCAGCAGTTATTTCTTTGGGTCCTACGAGCAGTACTTC. Amino acids: CVSSYFFGSYEQYF.

The rearrangement uses TRBV7-2 and TRBJ1-5; tentative D call: TRBD1 (6 bases). V dropped 1 base and J dropped 6 bases, with 13 bases sitting between them. The CDR3 length is 15 residues. Looked up from germline, CDR1 is SGHTA and CDR2 is FQGNSA. The CDR3, as DNA: TGTGCCAGCAGCTTAGAACAGGGAGGAATTCAGCCCCAGCATTTT. Translated: CASSLEQGGIQPQHF.

This clonotype has just a few counts. V and J are TRBV11-2 and TRBJ1-2, with 7 positions matching TRBD1. V shed 2 bases and J 12 bases; nucleotides not matched to a gene: 9. CDR3 length: 13 amino acids. The germline V gene encodes CDR1 SGHAT and CDR2 FQNNGV. CDR3: CASSLIRGDSDTF. The DNA for the CDR3 is TGTGCCAGCAGCTTAATTAGAGGGGACAGTGACACCTTC.

The sample holds a few counts of this clonotype. V usage is TRBV11-2 and J usage is TRBJ2-5; 9 bases align to TRBD1. Germline-derived CDR1 and CDR2 are SGHAT and FQNNGV. CDR3 length: 14 residues. The junction had 6 bases not matched to a gene; V was cut back by 5 bases and J by 5 bases. DNA of the CDR3: TGTGCCAGCAGCGGGGGGACAGGGTGGGAGACCCAGTACTTC. Protein product: CASSGGTGWETQYF.

This sequence joins TRBV5-1 and TRBJ2-3; D is uncertain. This CDR3 has 16 residues. Germline V gives CDR1 SGHRS, CDR2 YFSETQ. Trimming stripped 9 bases from V and 9 bases from J, with 29 bases between. The CDR3 region is CATAETPGITLVTQYF. Written as DNA, the CDR3 is TGCGCCACCGCCGAAACCCCAGGAATCACCCTGGTAACGCAGTATTTT.

The chain combines TRBV29-1 with TRBJ2-6; D may match TRBD1 or TRBD2 (5 bases each). Trimming took 0 bases from V and 2 from J, leaving 14 bases between them. The CDR3 is 17 residues long. Germline V CDR1 and CDR2: SQVTM, ANQGSEA. The CDR3 DNA reads as TGCAGCGTTGAAGATCTTCGTCGGGGCGCTGGGGCCAACGTCCTGACTTTC. Protein product: CSVEDLRRGAGANVLTF.

There are a few counts of this clonotype. Its ends do not fully match the called genes, so a read error is possible. This chain's CDR3 is CSARGATSEKLFF. CDR3 coding DNA: TGCAGTGCTAGGGGGGCGACTAGTGAAAAACTGTTTTTT. The rearrangement links TRBV20-1 to TRBJ1-4, with D perhaps TRBD1 (6 bases). The CDR3 is 13 amino acids. Germline CDR1 DFQATT, CDR2 SNEGSKA (reference sequence).

V usage is TRBV29-1 and J usage is TRBJ1-3, with a weak D call TRBD1 (6 bases). The V and J ends lost 5 bases and 3 bases respectively, with 11 bases between them. From germline, CDR1 is SQVTM and CDR2 ANQGSEA. The CDR3 loop spans 13 amino acids. For the CDR3, the DNA is TGCAGCGTTCGGGGGCAAGGTGGAAACACCATATATTTT. Amino acids: CSVRGQGGNTIYF.